A single sample gave rise to the 30 T cell receptor beta chains below, sequenced in a study of memory B cells and T cells in multiple sclerosis. Sequenced by immunoSEQ multiplex PCR; TCRdb stores in-frame clones only, minus some. Found here are 25,000 to 35,000 clones, about 83% of them singletons; the top ten hold 2% to 3%. These receptors' antigens are unknown. After stimulus-free culture, autoproliferating CFSE-dim and non-proliferating CFSE-high T cells were sequenced separately. Pooled replicate wells came from approximately 51 million CFSE-labeled PBMCs cultured around seven days without stimulus. Material for sequencing was PBMCs from blood kept in culture. The source of these receptors is a human donor with multiple sclerosis.

The chain employs TRBV4-1 and TRBJ2-5; D is perhaps TRBD1 (6 bases). Germline assignment: CDR1 MGHRA and CDR2 YSYEKL. This CDR3 comprises 16 residues. Trimming took off 0 bases at V and 5 bases at J, with 16 bases between the two ends. CDR3 in DNA: TGCGCCAGCAGCCAAGATCCCGGACAGTCGGGGGAGACCCAGTACTTC. Translated: CASSQDPGQSGETQYF.

The V gene is TRBV10-3, the J gene TRBJ1-3; a possible D gene is TRBD1 (5 bases). V lost 7 bases to trimming and J lost 0 bases, with 10 bases between them. CDR1 ENHRY and CDR2 SYGVKD come from the germline V gene. This CDR3 is built from 14 residues. The DNA for the CDR3 is TGTGCCATCAAAGAGGGGTTCTCTGGAAACACCATATATTTT. The encoded protein is CAIKEGFSGNTIYF.

This clone was detected only a few times. The chain carries TRBV7-3 and TRBJ1-6, with a possible D match to TRBD1 (5 bases). CDR1 and CDR2 (germline): SGHTA, FQGTGA. Trimming took 2 bases from V and 8 from J, leaving 7 bases between them. The CDR3 loop spans 13 amino acids. This CDR3 reads CASSLDRDSPLHF. The CDR3 bases are TGTGCCAGCAGCTTAGACAGAGATTCACCCCTCCACTTT.

This chain joins TRBV6-5 and TRBJ1-5; tentatively, D is TRBD1 (5 bases). Germline CDR1 is MNHEY and CDR2 is SVGAGI. This CDR3 spans 15 amino acids. V shed 6 bases and J shed 3 bases, with 15 bases lying between them. The DNA of the CDR3 is TGTGCCAGCAGGCGGGACGCCCTATCCAATCAGCCCCAGCATTTT. Protein sequence: CASRRDALSNQPQHF.

The rearrangement links TRBV6-1 to TRBJ1-1, with D unresolved. The V and J ends lost 5 bases and 0 bases respectively, with 7 bases between them. The CDR3 sequence is 13 residues long. CDR1 is MNHNS, CDR2 SASEGT, per germline. CDR3 in amino acids: CASSLYMNTEAFF. The CDR3 DNA is TGTGCCAGCAGTCTCTATATGAACACTGAAGCTTTCTTT.

This clone was observed a handful of times. This rearrangement joins TRBV7-3 to TRBJ1-1; TRBD1 aligns across 9 bases. Germline lookup yields CDR1 SGHTA and CDR2 FQGTGA. This CDR3 comprises 14 residues. The ends lost 1 base at V and 7 bases at J; junction bases unmatched: 4. CDR3 loop: CASSLNPGQGEAFF. In nucleotides, the CDR3 is TGTGCCAGCAGCTTAAATCCGGGACAGGGTGAAGCTTTCTTT.

The chain uses TRBV9 and TRBJ2-5; maybe TRBD2 (6 bases). Trimming left V 2 bases short and J 5 bases short, with 13 bases between. This CDR3 has 14 residues. Germline lookup yields CDR1 SGDLS and CDR2 YYNGEE. The CDR3 is CASSVQPGRETQYF. CDR3 DNA: TGTGCCAGCAGCGTTCAGCCAGGGAGGGAGACCCAGTACTTC. The variable domain in full, with the rest retrieved from reference TRBV9 and TRBJ2-5, is DSGVTQTPKHLITATGQRVTLRCSPRSGDLSVYWYQQSLDQGLQFLIQYYNGEERAKGNILERFSAQQFPDLHSELNLSSLELGDSALYFCASSVQPGRETQYFGPGTRLLVL.

The V gene is TRBV5-1, the J gene TRBJ2-7, with D possibly matching TRBD2 (6 bases). The V and J ends lost 2 bases and 5 bases respectively, with 11 bases between them. This CDR3 contains 13 residues. CDR1 SGHRS and CDR2 YFSETQ come from the germline V gene. The CDR3 DNA sequence: TGCGCCAGCAGCTTCATTACGGGGGACGAGCAGTACTTC. Protein product: CASSFITGDEQYF.

This clone was seen only once. This specimen includes other DNA sequences encoding the same CDR3. The CDR3 loop reads CAWSRRPGAEAFF. The CDR3 DNA sequence: TGTGCCTGGAGTAGACGACCCGGAGCTGAAGCTTTCTTT. This sequence joins TRBV30 and TRBJ1-1; no clear D gene. The CDR3 extends over 13 amino acids. Germline lookup yields CDR1 GTSNPN and CDR2 SVGIG (reference sequence). V dropped 2 bases and J dropped 6 bases, with 13 bases sitting between them. Based on the CDR3 plus reference TRBV30 and TRBJ1-1, the full variable domain is SQTIHQWPATLVQPVGSPLSLECTVEGTSNPNLYWYRQAAGRGLQLLFYSVGIGQISSEVPQNLSASRPQDRQFILSSKKLLLSDSGFYLCAWSRRPGAEAFFGQGTRLTVV.

This clone was recorded a few times. The chain employs TRBV7-9 and TRBJ1-1, with D possibly being TRBD1 (5 bases). V was shortened by 7 bases and J by 6 bases, with 15 bases between the two germline ends. Germline-derived CDR1 and CDR2 are SEHNR and FQNEAQ (reference sequence). This CDR3 is built from 13 residues. CDR3 in DNA: TGTGCCAGCACCGCGGAGGGGTTCCCTGAAGCTTTCTTT. Translated, it gives CASTAEGFPEAFF.

V and J are TRBV27 and TRBJ1-2; TRBD1 aligns across 10 bases. The germline gives CDR1 MNHEY, CDR2 SMNVEV (reference sequence). V dropped 6 bases and J dropped 2; count of bases not matched to a gene: 12. This CDR3 is 17 amino acids long. The CDR3 region is CASSSFLSGQGNYGYTF. In DNA form, the CDR3 reads TGTGCCAGCAGCTCATTCCTCTCGGGACAGGGGAACTATGGCTACACCTTC.

The chain joins TRBV18 to TRBJ2-1; D is perhaps TRBD1 (6 bases). The CDR3 spans 15 residues. Germline CDR1 KGHSH, CDR2 LQKENI. Trimming cost V 3 bases and J 0 bases, with 9 bases left between them. DNA of the CDR3: TGTGCCAGCTCACCCGACAGGACCTCCTACAATGAGCAGTTCTTC. It encodes CASSPDRTSYNEQFF.

The CDR3 DNA sequence: TGTGCCAGCAGCGGTAGCGGGGGCGCGAGCGGGGAGCTGTTTTTT. Protein sequence: CASSGSGGASGELFF. The chain links TRBV5-4 to TRBJ2-2; 9 bases line up with TRBD2. The J segment lost 7 bases and the V segment lost 4 bases, leaving 8 bases of the junction unmatched. This CDR3 spans 15 amino acids. Germline V gene lookup returns CDR1 SGHNT and CDR2 YYREEE (reference sequence). The full variable domain, with the rest looked up from reference TRBV5-4 and TRBJ2-2, is ETGVTQSPTHLIKTRGQQVTLRCSSQSGHNTVSWYQQALGQGPQFIFQYYREEENGRGNFPPRFSGLQFPNYSSELNVNALELDDSALYLCASSGSGGASGELFFGEGSRLTVL.

The rearrangement uses TRBV7-3 and TRBJ2-3; TRBD2 aligns across 7 bases. V dropped 2 bases and J dropped 0; count of bases not matched to a gene: 2. The CDR3 runs 15 residues. Per the germline V gene, CDR1 is SGHTA and CDR2 is FQGTGA. The CDR3 spells CASSLLGGSTDTQYF. For the CDR3, the DNA is TGTGCCAGCAGCTTATTGGGAGGGAGCACAGATACGCAGTATTTT.

Concerning this clone: The conserved closing phenylalanine or tryptophan is absent in this CDR3, likely reflecting a read error. The limits of the CDR3 on the DNA are not certain, so only TCRdb's listed CDR3 is given. This chain links TRBV6-1 with TRBJ2-7; the table assigns TRBD1, which was not confirmed against the DNA. The CDR3 spans 11 amino acids, including both terminal residues. Germline loops: CDR1 MNHNS, CDR2 SASEGT. The CDR3 sequence: CASSESGGWAL.

V gene TRBV28 combines with J gene TRBJ1-2; possible D gene TRBD1, 6 bases. Germline V gives CDR1 MDHEN, CDR2 SYDVKM. The V end was cut by 6 bases, the J end by 3 bases, with 26 bases between. The CDR3 has 18 amino acids. CDR3: CASRRIPGHPSFYYGYTF. CDR3 in DNA: TGTGCCAGCAGGAGGATACCGGGACACCCGTCCTTTTACTATGGCTACACCTTC.

V gene TRBV29-1 combines with J gene TRBJ1-4; unclear D gene. The CDR3 runs 12 residues. The V end was cut by 7 bases, the J end by 13 bases, with 19 bases between. Germline V gene lookup returns CDR1 SQVTM and CDR2 ANQGSEA. As DNA, the CDR3 is TGCAGCGCAACGTTGGGGAAGATCGGACTGTTTTTT. Translating gives CSATLGKIGLFF.

The rearrangement joins TRBV7-6 to TRBJ2-2, with D unresolved. CDR1 and CDR2 (germline): SGHVS, FNYEAQ. The CDR3 consists of 13 residues. V lost 4 bases and J lost 4, with 7 bases in between. Here the CDR3 DNA reads TGTGCCAGCAGCTCCCAATCCACCGGGGAGCTGTTTTTT. It codes for CASSSQSTGELFF.

The J gene is TRBJ2-2, the V gene TRBV10-1, with 10 bases that match TRBD2. There are 16 residues in the CDR3. After removal of 5 bases from V and 8 bases from J, the junction contained 11 bases not matched to a gene. Germline V gene lookup returns CDR1 WNHNN and CDR2 SYGVQD (reference sequence). In DNA form, the CDR3 reads TGCGCCAGCAGTCGGGCCAGCGGGAGGGCCGGTGGGGAGCTGTTTTTT. The encoded protein is CASSRASGRAGGELFF.

The sample holds a few counts of this clone. This chain connects TRBV19 to TRBJ1-3; no definite D call. CDR3 length equals 12 residues. V was clipped by 5 bases and J by 1 base, with 3 bases between them. From germline, CDR1 is LNHDA and CDR2 SQIVND (reference sequence). DNA for the CDR3: TGTGCCAGTAGTCTTTCTGGAAACACCATATATTTT. Protein: CASSLSGNTIYF.

The chain recombines TRBV28 with TRBJ1-4, with D maybe TRBD1 (6 bases). Germline CDR1 MDHEN, CDR2 SYDVKM. The CDR3 runs 16 residues. Trimming left V 5 bases short and J 1 base short, with 14 bases between. The CDR3, as DNA: TGTGCCAGCAGTGCCCAGGGGATGGTAACTAATGAAAAACTGTTTTTT. Protein sequence: CASSAQGMVTNEKLFF.

This chain uses TRBV5-4 with TRBJ2-2; D tentatively reads TRBD1 or TRBD2 (5 bases each). This CDR3 comprises 16 residues. V lost 4 bases to trimming and J lost 5 bases, with 18 bases between them. The germline gives CDR1 SGHNT, CDR2 YYREEE (reference sequence). In DNA, the CDR3 is TGTGCCAGCAGCCCCGGGACGTCGCCTAGAACCGGGGAGCTGTTTTTT. Protein: CASSPGTSPRTGELFF.

The chain links TRBV6-1 to TRBJ2-2, with D possibly TRBD2 on 5 matching bases. The CDR3 extends over 13 amino acids. Trimming left V 5 bases short and J 6 bases short, with 10 bases between. Germline CDR1 and CDR2: MNHNS and SASEGT. The CDR3: CASSSGIPGELFF. In DNA, the CDR3 is TGTGCCAGCAGTTCCGGGATTCCCGGGGAGCTGTTTTTT.

V and J are TRBV6-1 and TRBJ2-6, with D uncertain. Trimming took off 4 bases at V and 1 base at J, with 14 bases between the two ends. CDR1 MNHNS and CDR2 SASEGT come from the germline V gene. This CDR3 is built from 17 residues. In DNA form, the CDR3 reads TGTGCCAGCAGTGTCGGGCCCCAGGAGTCTGGGGCCAACGTCCTGACTTTC. Protein sequence: CASSVGPQESGANVLTF.

CDR3: CASSPPGDYGYTF. CDR3 nucleotide sequence: TGTGCCAGCTCACCACCGGGAGACTATGGCTACACCTTC. The chain carries TRBV18 and TRBJ1-2; D not certain. Per the germline V gene, CDR1 is KGHSH and CDR2 is LQKENI. V was shortened by 0 bases and J by 3 bases, with 5 bases between the two germline ends. There are 13 residues in the CDR3.

The gene calls are TRBV5-1 and TRBJ1-1; D is possibly TRBD1 (6 bases). CDR1 SGHRS and CDR2 YFSETQ come from the germline V gene. CDR3 length: 13 residues. The V end was cut by 0 bases, the J end by 6 bases, with 9 bases between. CDR3 sequence (DNA): TGCGCCAGCAGCTTGGGGGGGCTGGCTGAAGCTTTCTTT. This gives the protein CASSLGGLAEAFF.

The chain uses TRBV9 and TRBJ2-7; 12 bases align to TRBD1. This CDR3 region has 16 residues. With V trimmed by 0 bases and J by 5 bases, 6 bases remained unmatched. Germline CDR1 reads SGDLS; CDR2 reads YYNGEE. CDR3 sequence reads: CASSVAPGTGGNEQYF. DNA of the CDR3: TGTGCCAGCAGCGTAGCGCCGGGGACAGGGGGCAACGAGCAGTACTTC.

The CDR3, as DNA: TGTGCCAGCAGTTTCATCGGACAGTTCCACTATGGCTACACCTTC. Protein: CASSFIGQFHYGYTF. The chain is built from TRBV28 and TRBJ1-2; D is possibly TRBD1 (6 bases). The CDR3 is 15 residues long. Germline lookup yields CDR1 MDHEN and CDR2 SYDVKM. Trimming cost V 3 bases and J 3 bases, with 14 bases left between them.

The chain uses TRBV2 and TRBJ1-5, with TRBD1 identical over 9 bases. Germline assignment: CDR1 SNHLY and CDR2 FYNNEI. The CDR3 extends over 17 amino acids. With V trimmed by 6 bases and J by 0 bases, 9 bases remained unmatched. For the CDR3, the DNA is TGTGCCAGCAGGGGGGACAGGGTCCTTCATAGCAATCAGCCCCAGCATTTT. Translating gives CASRGDRVLHSNQPQHF.

The V call is TRBV27, the J call TRBJ2-3, with D maybe TRBD1 (6 bases). This CDR3 contains 13 residues. The V end lost 1 base, the J end lost 4 bases, and 6 bases lay between the germline ends. The germline V gene encodes CDR1 MNHEY and CDR2 SMNVEV (reference sequence). As DNA, the CDR3 is TGTGCCAGCAGTTTATGGGGGCCAGATACGCAGTATTTT. It specifies CASSLWGPDTQYF.